These 30 T cell receptor beta chains came from one sample sequenced in a study of T-cell reconstitution after alpha-beta-depleted transplantation in children. For TCRbeta, the library was prepared with unique molecular identifiers. MiXCR was run by TCRdb on the PCR reads, yielding one entry per CDR3 protein. The table has 480,000 or so distinct CDR3 sequences, over 9.5% seen once. Sequencing used PBMCs, obtained before TCRalphabeta/CD19-depleted stem cell transplant. These receptors were obtained from a child aged 2 to 10 with inherited bone marrow failure, due to receive a stem cell transplant.

The chain joins TRBV5-6 to TRBJ1-1; D remains ambiguous. Between the trimmed V and J ends, which lost 4 bases and 1 base, there was a span of 14 bases. This CDR3 region has 15 residues. CDR1 and CDR2 (germline): SGHDT, YYEEEE. The CDR3 protein is CASSRARAWNTEAFF. The CDR3 DNA sequence: TGTGCCAGCAGCCGGGCAAGGGCATGGAACACTGAAGCTTTCTTT.

Comment on this clonotype: This may be a read error: a much more frequent sequence differs by one nucleotide. The chain has TRBV19 and TRBJ1-5, with TRBD1 as a possible D gene (5 bases). This CDR3 has 13 residues. Per the germline V gene, CDR1 is LNHDA and CDR2 is SQIVND (reference sequence). Trimming pared 3 bases from V and 6 bases from J, leaving 9 bases between. The CDR3 reads CASSIGASQPQHF. The CDR3, as DNA: TGTGCCAGTAGTATTGGGGCTAGTCAGCCCCAGCATTTT.

This clonotype was recorded many times. The genes are TRBV4-3 and TRBJ2-5; TRBD1 matches 10 bases. Germline CDR1 reads LGHNA; CDR2 reads YSLEER. Trimming removed 6 bases from V and 4 bases from J; junction bases left unmatched: 5. This CDR3 region has 14 residues. Here the CDR3 reads CASSRDRGGETQYF. The CDR3 bases are TGCGCCAGCAGTCGGGACAGGGGTGGAGAGACCCAGTACTTC.

This clonotype was observed at least ten times. The rearrangement uses TRBV5-5 and TRBJ2-2; D is unclear. Germline V gene sequence: CDR1 SGHKS, CDR2 YYEKEE (reference sequence). The CDR3 consists of 13 residues. Trimming left V 2 bases short and J 6 bases short, with 8 bases between. The CDR3 bases are TGTGCCAGCAGCTTTGGGGTCGCCGGGGAGCTGTTTTTT. It yields the protein CASSFGVAGELFF.

This clonotype was observed at least ten times. V is TRBV28 and J is TRBJ2-3, with D maybe TRBD2 (6 bases). The germline V gene has CDR1 MDHEN and CDR2 SYDVKM. This CDR3 spans 17 amino acids. The ends were cut back, 5 bases at V and 0 bases at J, with 18 bases in the middle. This CDR3 reads CASSPGSTYTSTDTQYF. The CDR3 region has the DNA TGTGCCAGCAGTCCCGGGAGTACTTATACTAGCACAGATACGCAGTATTTT. The entire variable domain, with the rest obtained from reference TRBV28 and TRBJ2-3, is as follows: DVKVTQSSRYLVKRTGEKVFLECVQDMDHENMFWYRQDPGLGLRLIYFSYDVKMKEKGDIPEGYSVSREKKERFSLILESASTNQTSMYLCASSPGSTYTSTDTQYFGPGTRLTVL.

This clonotype was picked up many times. The chain employs TRBV4-3 and TRBJ1-6, with D possibly being TRBD1 (5 bases). V lost 0 bases to trimming and J lost 7 bases, with 10 bases between them. The CDR3 spans 15 residues. Germline V CDR1 and CDR2: LGHNA, YSLEER. The CDR3 sequence is CASSQDQGLNSPLHF. In DNA form, the CDR3 reads TGCGCCAGCAGCCAAGATCAGGGATTAAATTCACCCCTCCACTTT.

The V call is TRBV7-8, the J call TRBJ1-1, with a tentative D call TRBD1 (6 bases). V was pared by 4 bases and J by 4 bases, with 16 bases between. The CDR3 has 15 residues. Germline V gene sequence: CDR1 SGHVS, CDR2 FQNEAQ. The CDR3 DNA reads TGTGCCAGCAGCTCCCGGACAGAGCCGAGCACTGAAGCTTTCTTT. Protein: CASSSRTEPSTEAFF.

In its sample, this clonotype was seen many times. The chain combines TRBV6-2 or TRBV6-3 with TRBJ2-1; 14 nucleotides agree with TRBD2. This CDR3 contains 17 residues. With V trimmed by 0 bases and J by 7 bases, 5 bases remained unmatched. In germline, CDR1 is MNHEY, CDR2 SVGEGT. The CDR3 sequence: CASSYSGLAGVRNEQFF. The CDR3, as DNA: TGTGCCAGCAGTTACTCGGGACTAGCGGGAGTAAGGAATGAGCAGTTCTTC.

This clonotype was recorded at least ten times. V gene TRBV2 combines with J gene TRBJ1-1; a weak D match, TRBD1 (5 bases). Germline CDR1 is SNHLY and CDR2 is FYNNEI. V lost 1 base to trimming and J lost 7 bases, with 10 bases between them. The CDR3 consists of 13 residues. CDR3 DNA: TGTGCCAGCAGTGAAGTCGGGGGTGGTGAAGCTTTCTTT. Translated, it gives CASSEVGGGEAFF.

Comment on this clonotype: With a much larger clone just one base away, this may be a read error. The chain combines TRBV6-4 with TRBJ2-1; D call uncertain. Germline assignment: CDR1 MRHNA and CDR2 SNTAGT. The CDR3 spans 13 residues. V gave up 4 bases and J gave up 8 bases, with 12 bases separating them. The CDR3 coding sequence is TGTGCCAGCAGTGGTACGGCAATCGATGAGCAGTTCTTC. Protein product: CASSGTAIDEQFF.

This clonotype was recorded at least ten times. The chain couples TRBV6-1 to TRBJ2-7; D perhaps matches TRBD2 (7 bases). This CDR3 has 16 amino acids. V was trimmed by 6 bases and J by 7 bases, leaving 25 bases between them. The germline V gene has CDR1 MNHNS and CDR2 SASEGT. This chain's CDR3 is CASSPGGEFGGKEQYF. Here the CDR3 DNA reads TGTGCCAGCAGCCCGGGGGGCGAGTTCGGAGGTAAAGAGCAGTACTTC.

Points on this clonotype: With a much larger clone just one base away, this may be a read error. DNA of the CDR3: TGTGCCAGCAGTTTCGGGGCCCAGAACACTGAAGCTTTCTTT. Residues: CASSFGAQNTEAFF. This rearrangement joins TRBV12-3 or TRBV12-4 to TRBJ1-1; D may be TRBD1 (5 bases). CDR3 size: 14 residues. Trimming pared 3 bases from V and 1 base from J, leaving 9 bases between.

This clonotype was seen once. The genes are TRBV6-5 and TRBJ1-4, with 10 positions matching TRBD1. Per germline, CDR1 MNHEY and CDR2 SVGAGI. V trimming: 0 bases; J trimming: 7 bases; junction bases outside the gene matches: 5. The CDR3 is made up of 16 amino acids. The CDR3 here is CASSYSGTGESEKLFF. CDR3 coding DNA: TGTGCCAGCAGTTACTCAGGGACAGGGGAGTCTGAAAAACTGTTTTTT.

The genes are TRBV20-1 and TRBJ2-3; no definite D call. The V and J ends lost 3 bases and 11 bases respectively, with 15 bases between them. This CDR3 comprises 12 residues. CDR1 DFQATT and CDR2 SNEGSKA come from the germline V gene (reference sequence). The CDR3 spells CSASTAAFGQYF. The CDR3 DNA reads TGCAGTGCTAGCACGGCGGCTTTCGGGCAGTATTTT.

There are many counts of this clonotype. This chain connects TRBV28 to TRBJ2-7; 8 bases align to TRBD2. CDR1 and CDR2 from the germline V gene are MDHEN and SYDVKM. Trimming cost V 3 bases and J 3 bases; bases outside gene matches: 7. This CDR3 region has 15 residues. The CDR3 sequence is CASSFFTGGIYEQYF. As DNA, the CDR3 is TGTGCCAGCAGTTTTTTTACGGGAGGGATCTACGAGCAGTACTTC.

This clonotype was recorded at least ten times. The rearrangement joins TRBV12-3 or TRBV12-4 to TRBJ2-3; maybe TRBD2 (7 bases). V lost 7 bases, J lost 6 bases, and 20 bases lay in between. This CDR3 contains 15 residues. The chain's CDR3 is CASTLGRGSGDTQYF. CDR3 DNA sequence: TGTGCCAGCACCCTAGGGAGGGGGAGTGGGGATACGCAGTATTTT.

This clonotype has ten or more counts. This chain connects TRBV20-1 to TRBJ2-3; TRBD2 aligns across 12 bases. CDR3 length: 14 residues. Germline V gene lookup returns CDR1 DFQATT and CDR2 SNEGSKA (reference sequence). J gave up 14 bases and V 0 bases, and 9 bases lay outside the gene matches. CDR3 DNA sequence: TGCAGTGCTAGAGATCTAGCGGGAGGGCTCCGTTGGTATTTT. This translates into CSARDLAGGLRWYF.

This clonotype was counted once. A much bigger clone sits one base away, suggesting this may be a read error. The rearrangement links TRBV20-1 to TRBJ1-1; D ambiguous. The V and J ends lost 5 bases and 2 bases respectively, with 9 bases between them. This CDR3 is built from 12 residues. The germline gives CDR1 DFQATT, CDR2 SNEGSKA (reference sequence). The CDR3 region is CSAPAPNTEAFF. In DNA form, the CDR3 reads TGCAGTGCTCCGGCCCCAAACACTGAAGCTTTCTTT.

The chain recombines TRBV18 with TRBJ2-2; D is unclear. V lost 3 bases and J lost 3, with 5 bases in between. The CDR3 contains 13 residues. The germline CDR1 and CDR2 sequences are KGHSH and LQKENI. The DNA of the CDR3 is TGTGCCAGCTCACCGACCCACACCGGGGAGCTGTTTTTT. It encodes CASSPTHTGELFF.

In its sample, this clonotype was seen many times. The J gene is TRBJ1-1, the V gene TRBV4-1; no reliable D call. The germline V gene has CDR1 MGHRA and CDR2 YSYEKL. The CDR3 has 15 amino acids. V was trimmed by 2 bases and J by 2 bases, leaving 12 bases between them. CDR3 protein: CASSQQPVGNTEAFF. The CDR3 DNA reads TGCGCCAGCAGCCAACAGCCAGTAGGAAACACTGAAGCTTTCTTT.

CDR3 nucleotides: TGCAGCGTTGAAACAAGAGGACTCTCTGGGGCCAACGTCCTGACTTTC. Translating gives CSVETRGLSGANVLTF. V gene TRBV29-1 combines with J gene TRBJ2-6; D perhaps matches TRBD2 (5 bases). The V end was cut by 2 bases, the J end by 0 bases, with 11 bases between. This CDR3 is 16 amino acids long. Per germline, CDR1 SQVTM and CDR2 ANQGSEA.

CDR3 nucleotides: TGCAGCGTTTTCGAGTCGGGTGGCTCCTACGAGCAGTACTTC. Translating it yields CSVFESGGSYEQYF. The chain has TRBV29-1 and TRBJ2-7; D ambiguous. The germline gives CDR1 SQVTM, CDR2 ANQGSEA. Trimming left V 5 bases short and J 0 bases short, with 14 bases between. This CDR3 region has 14 residues.

This clonotype showed up many times. For the CDR3, the DNA is TGTGCCAGCAGCCAAGGTTCGATAGCGAGCCCCGGGGAGCTGTTTTTT. Encoded protein: CASSQGSIASPGELFF. This chain joins TRBV3-1 and TRBJ2-2; tentatively, D is TRBD2 (5 bases). Trimming left V 1 base short and J 6 bases short, with 15 bases between. Germline lookup yields CDR1 LGHDT and CDR2 YNNKEL (reference sequence). This CDR3 has 16 amino acids.

This clonotype was observed many times. The chain has TRBV29-1 and TRBJ2-5, with 9 nucleotides matching TRBD1. Germline V lookup: CDR1 SQVTM, CDR2 ANQGSEA. This CDR3 spans 14 amino acids. The trim removed 1 base at V and 5 bases at J, leaving 5 bases unmatched. The CDR3 nucleotides are TGCAGCGTTGAAGGGACAGGGGTGTACGAGACCCAGTACTTC. Translated, it gives CSVEGTGVYETQYF.

This chain uses TRBV29-1 with TRBJ2-5, with TRBD2 matching 9 bases. The CDR3 spans 13 residues. Germline V CDR1 and CDR2: SQVTM, ANQGSEA. V shed 5 bases, J shed 4 bases, and the junction held 5 bases outside the gene matches. In DNA, the CDR3 is TGCAGCGTTTTTGCGGGAGGGGGAGAGACCCAGTACTTC. It specifies CSVFAGGGETQYF.

In its sample, this clonotype was seen a few times. The gene calls are TRBV7-9 and TRBJ1-1, with D unclear. CDR1 is SEHNR and CDR2 is FQNEAQ in the germline V gene (reference sequence). V was shortened by 1 base and J by 5 bases, with 14 bases between the two germline ends. There are 15 residues in the CDR3. The CDR3 loop reads CASSLEVWGGTEAFF. CDR3 sequence (DNA): TGTGCCAGCAGCTTAGAGGTCTGGGGAGGGACTGAAGCTTTCTTT.

The chain joins TRBV27 to TRBJ1-1; D perhaps matches TRBD1 (5 bases). The CDR3 sequence is 13 residues long. The V end was cut by 6 bases, the J end by 5 bases, with 13 bases between. Germline V gene data show CDR1 as MNHEY and CDR2 as SMNVEV (reference sequence). The CDR3 reads CASRPQGWTEAFF. DNA for the CDR3: TGTGCCAGCAGGCCCCAGGGATGGACTGAAGCTTTCTTT.

This clonotype was seen at least ten times. The chain's CDR3 is CAISDGREGHYEQYF. The CDR3 nucleotides are TGTGCCATCAGTGACGGGCGGGAGGGCCACTACGAGCAGTACTTC. The V and J genes are TRBV10-3 and TRBJ2-7, with 9 bases fitting TRBD2. The CDR3 loop spans 15 amino acids. J gave up 3 bases and V 3 bases, and 6 bases lay outside the gene matches. In germline, CDR1 is ENHRY, CDR2 SYGVKD.

This clonotype was counted ten times or more. The chain carries TRBV28 and TRBJ2-4; D remains unclear. CDR3 length equals 14 residues. Germline V CDR1 and CDR2: MDHEN, SYDVKM. V lost 4 bases, J lost 5 bases, and 12 bases lay in between. The DNA for the CDR3 is TGTGCCAGCAGTTCTTTTCCCCCTCAAAACATTCAGTACTTC. It yields the protein CASSSFPPQNIQYF.

At least ten counts were recorded for this clonotype. This chain links TRBV7-2 with TRBJ2-2; 10 bases are a match to TRBD2. Losses at the gene ends were 0 bases for V and 11 bases for J; bases not matched to a gene: 6. CDR1 is SGHTA and CDR2 is FQGNSA in the germline V gene. The CDR3 contains 15 residues. The CDR3 DNA reads as TGTGCCAGCAGCTTAGCGACGGCTAGCGGGAGAGAGCTGTTTTTT. Its protein product is CASSLATASGRELFF.